The 9 T cell receptor beta chains in this list originate from one sample, sequenced in a study of T cell changes during pregnancy in multiple sclerosis. Sequencing was performed with immunoSEQ multiplex PCR; in TCRdb, only in-frame clones are kept and a portion is missing. The sample records about 40,000 clones, about 90% being singletons. The source material was CD4+ T cells from peripheral blood mononuclear cells, sampled in the third trimester of pregnancy. These receptors all come from a female donor with multiple sclerosis, enrolled in a pregnancy study.

This clone was recorded once. The J gene is TRBJ2-1, the V gene TRBV11-3; weak D call: TRBD1 (6 bases). The V gene's germline CDR1 is SGHNT and CDR2 YENEEA. The V end lost 5 bases, the J end lost 5 bases, and 10 bases lay between the germline ends. There are 13 residues in the CDR3. CDR3 nucleotides: TGTGCCAGCAGCCAGGGGCTGAACAATGAGCAGTTCTTC. Residues: CASSQGLNNEQFF. Supplemented by reference TRBV11-3 and TRBJ2-1, the full variable domain reads EAGVVQSPRYKIIEKKQPVAFWCNPISGHNTLYWYLQNLGQGPELLIRYENEEAVDDSQLPKDRFSAERLKGVDSTLKIQPAELGDSAVYLCASSQGLNNEQFFGPGTRLTVL.

This clone was detected once. The rearrangement uses TRBV4-1 and TRBJ2-2; 9 bases line up with TRBD2. The CDR3 runs 14 residues. V shed 6 bases, J shed 7 bases, and the junction held 6 bases outside the gene matches. Germline V CDR1 and CDR2: MGHRA, YSYEKL. The CDR3 region has the DNA TGCGCCAGCAGGCGGGAGGGCCAGGTCGGGGAGCTGTTTTTT. Protein product: CASRREGQVGELFF.

The chain recombines TRBV5-4 with TRBJ2-3; D might be TRBD2 (6 bases). Germline V gene data show CDR1 as SGHNT and CDR2 as YYREEE (reference sequence). V dropped 1 base and J dropped 1 base, with 10 bases sitting between them. CDR3 size: 15 residues. CDR3 amino acids: CASSLSSSGTDTQYF. In nucleotides, the CDR3 is TGTGCCAGCAGCTTGTCGTCTAGCGGCACAGATACGCAGTATTTT.

The chain is built from TRBV2 and TRBJ1-5; D remains unclear. Trimming removed 4 bases from V and 5 bases from J, with 9 bases in between. In germline, CDR1 is SNHLY, CDR2 FYNNEI. CDR3 size: 13 residues. The CDR3 DNA is TGTGCCAGCAGTGCTTCGAGGGATCAGCCCCAGCATTTT. Its protein product is CASSASRDQPQHF.

V gene TRBV9 combines with J gene TRBJ1-2; 8 nucleotides align to TRBD1. Germline values: CDR1 SGDLS, CDR2 YYNGEE. The CDR3 totals 15 residues. The V and J ends lost 1 base and 6 bases, in that order; junction bases with no gene match: 8. The CDR3, as DNA: TGTGCCAGCAGCGTAATCCCTGTGACAGGGGATGGCTACACCTTC. It translates to CASSVIPVTGDGYTF.

The rearrangement links TRBV6-5 to TRBJ2-5; 9 positions match TRBD2. The germline V gene has CDR1 MNHEY and CDR2 SVGAGI. The junction had 11 bases not matched to a gene; V was cut back by 4 bases and J by 5 bases. There are 16 residues in the CDR3. CDR3 residues: CASSSQHSGRTETQYF. CDR3 DNA: TGTGCCAGCAGTTCTCAACATAGCGGGAGAACCGAGACCCAGTACTTC.

The gene calls are TRBV5-1 and TRBJ2-1; 8 bases line up with TRBD1. In germline, CDR1 is SGHRS, CDR2 YFSETQ. The CDR3 is 14 amino acids. V shed 4 bases and J 5 bases; nucleotides not matched to a gene: 5. The CDR3 region is CASSPGQVHNEQFF. CDR3 in DNA: TGCGCCAGCAGCCCGGGACAGGTGCACAATGAGCAGTTCTTC.

The rearrangement uses TRBV19 and TRBJ1-1, with D perhaps TRBD1 (5 bases). Germline CDR1 and CDR2: LNHDA and SQIVND (reference sequence). V was pared by 8 bases and J by 1 base, with 14 bases between. This CDR3 is built from 14 residues. CDR3 region: CASSPGPSNTEAFF. CDR3 bases: TGTGCCAGTTCTCCAGGGCCCTCGAACACTGAAGCTTTCTTT.

The chain has TRBV19 and TRBJ2-2; 10 bases fit TRBD2. After removal of 3 bases from V and 7 bases from J, the junction contained 5 bases not matched to a gene. The CDR3 extends over 15 amino acids. Germline lookup yields CDR1 LNHDA and CDR2 SQIVND (reference sequence). The CDR3 loop reads CASSILAGESGELFF. The CDR3 nucleotides are TGTGCCAGTAGTATTCTAGCGGGAGAGAGCGGGGAGCTGTTTTTT.